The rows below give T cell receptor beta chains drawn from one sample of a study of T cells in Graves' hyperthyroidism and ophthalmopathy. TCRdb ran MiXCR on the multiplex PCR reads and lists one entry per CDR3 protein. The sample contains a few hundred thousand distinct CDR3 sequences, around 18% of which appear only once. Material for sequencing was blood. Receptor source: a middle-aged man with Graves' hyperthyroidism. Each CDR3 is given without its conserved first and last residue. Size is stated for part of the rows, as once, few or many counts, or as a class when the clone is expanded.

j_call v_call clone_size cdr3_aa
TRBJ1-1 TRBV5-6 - ASSTGRFMDTEAF
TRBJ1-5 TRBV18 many ASSPAPGSNQPQH
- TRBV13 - ASSPGRGSYNEQY
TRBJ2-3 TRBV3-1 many ASTATGGDTQY
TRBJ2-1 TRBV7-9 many ASSLDGDNEQF
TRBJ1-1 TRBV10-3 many AISENTEAF
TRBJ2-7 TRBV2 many ASSEKPAIIPYEQY
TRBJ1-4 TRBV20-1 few SARDRGGAANEKLF
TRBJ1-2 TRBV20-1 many SASQGLIYGYT
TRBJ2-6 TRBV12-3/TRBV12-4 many ASSSGAGANVLT
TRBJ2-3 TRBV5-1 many ASSPASGGATDTQY
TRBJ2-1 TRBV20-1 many SAISGGGHNEQF
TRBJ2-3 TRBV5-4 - ASSSTTSGGDTQY